The clone carrying this T cell receptor beta chain was picked up many times. Antigen specificity is unknown. A read error may account for a junction end that differs from germline. CDR1 is LGHDT and CDR2 is YNNKEL in the germline V gene (reference sequence). The CDR3 length is 11 residues. This specimen comes from a study of early T cells in non-severe SARS-CoV-2 infection. Study information: With bulk RNA from unsorted whole blood as input, sequencing yielded unpaired chains. Study-wide results and caveats: Clonotype matching in VDJdb favored anti-spike CD8 responses and did not capture private and CD4 specificities.

Attached unique molecular identifiers marked individual cDNA molecules. TCRdb itself ran the 5' RACE reads through MiXCR, one entry per CDR3 protein. The table records tens of thousands of distinct CDR3 sequences, around 9.3% of them present only once. Material: whole blood. The J gene is TRBJ2-1, the V gene TRBV3-1; no reliable D call. The TCR was taken from an adult who was a healthcare worker with PCR-confirmed SARS-CoV-2 infection or an uninfected control (not recorded which). The CDR3 spells CASSQGGEILF. The CDR3 DNA reads TGTGCCAGCAGCCAAGGGGGTGAGATTCTCTTC.